This T cell receptor (beta chain) is from a study of T cells after posttransplantation cyclophosphamide. Peripheral blood was collected from the related graft donor on the marrow donation day. The naive gate required viable CD3+CD4+ or CD3+CD8+ cells with CCR7+CD45RA+CD45RO-CD95-CD27+CD28+ phenotype. Study-level findings and limits: TRB clonality was highly associated with recipient CMV seropositivity and reactivation.

Turning to this clone: Its antigen is not identified.

The CDR3 spans 14 residues. V gave up 6 bases and J gave up 4 bases, with 10 bases separating them. Germline V lookup: CDR1 LNHDA, CDR2 SQIVND (reference sequence). The table came from immunoSEQ multiplex PCR; TCRdb's copy has only in-frame clones and leaves some out. The table lists thousands of clones, 95% to 96% of them singletons. The sample taken for sequencing was naive CD8+ T cells sorted from PBMCs. This chain uses TRBV19 with TRBJ2-6; D uncertain. The receptor was isolated from a woman aged 50 to 65 in good health and a related stem cell transplant donor. The CDR3 DNA follows: TGTGCCAGTAGCCCCCTTTTGGGGGCCAACGTCCTGACTTTC. Translation: CASSPLLGANVLTF.